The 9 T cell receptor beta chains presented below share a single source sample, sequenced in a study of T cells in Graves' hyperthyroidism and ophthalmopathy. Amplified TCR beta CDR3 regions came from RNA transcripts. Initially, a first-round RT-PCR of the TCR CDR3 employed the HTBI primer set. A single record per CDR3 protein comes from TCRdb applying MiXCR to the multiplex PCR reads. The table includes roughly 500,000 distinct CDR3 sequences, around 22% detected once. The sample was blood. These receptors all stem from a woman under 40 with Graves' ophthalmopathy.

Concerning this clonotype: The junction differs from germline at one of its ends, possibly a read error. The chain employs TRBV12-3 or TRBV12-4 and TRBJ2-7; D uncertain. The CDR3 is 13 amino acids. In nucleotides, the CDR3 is TGTGCCACCAGTGCGGCGGACTCCTACGAGCAGTACTTC. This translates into CATSAADSYEQYF.

In DNA form, the CDR3 reads TGTGCCAGTAGCAACAGGGGTAGCACTGAAGCTTTCTTT. Amino acids: CASSNRGSTEAFF. The chain links TRBV19 to TRBJ1-1, with 7 nucleotides matching TRBD1. The CDR3 extends over 13 amino acids. Trimming took 6 bases from V and 4 from J; bases not matched to a gene: 5. In germline, CDR1 is LNHDA, CDR2 SQIVND (reference sequence).

The CDR3 is CASRGAGEAFF. DNA for the CDR3: TGTGCCAGCAGGGGCGCGGGTGAAGCTTTCTTT. J is TRBJ1-1 and V is TRBV6-4; no definite D call. V lost 6 bases and J lost 7, with 9 bases in between. The CDR3 sequence is 11 residues long. Germline V gives CDR1 MRHNA, CDR2 SNTAGT.

The CDR3 sequence is CASSWGWNTEAFF. As DNA, the CDR3 is TGTGCCAGTAGTTGGGGTTGGAACACTGAAGCTTTCTTT. The rearrangement links TRBV19 to TRBJ1-1; D is undetermined. V was cut by 5 bases and J by 1 base, with 8 bases left in between. There are 13 residues in the CDR3. Germline-derived CDR1 and CDR2 are LNHDA and SQIVND (reference sequence).

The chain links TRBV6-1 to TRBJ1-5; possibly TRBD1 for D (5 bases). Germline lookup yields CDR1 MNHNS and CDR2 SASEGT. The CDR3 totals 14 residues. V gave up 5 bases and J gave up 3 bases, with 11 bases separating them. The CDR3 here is CASSTGAYNQPQHF. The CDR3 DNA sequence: TGTGCCAGCAGTACCGGGGCCTACAATCAGCCCCAGCATTTT.

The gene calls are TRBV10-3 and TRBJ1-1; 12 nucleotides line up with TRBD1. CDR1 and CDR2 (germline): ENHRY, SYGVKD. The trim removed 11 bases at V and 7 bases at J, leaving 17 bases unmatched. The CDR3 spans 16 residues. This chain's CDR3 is CAGRRDRGRMGGEAFF. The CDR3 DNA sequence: TGTGCCGGACGCCGGGACAGGGGGCGCATGGGCGGTGAAGCTTTCTTT.

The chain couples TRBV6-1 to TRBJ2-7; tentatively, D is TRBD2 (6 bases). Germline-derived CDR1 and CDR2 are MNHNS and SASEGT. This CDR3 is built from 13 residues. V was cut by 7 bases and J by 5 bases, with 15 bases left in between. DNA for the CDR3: TGTGCCAGCACGAATTCTGGAGGGCACGAGCAGTACTTC. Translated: CASTNSGGHEQYF.

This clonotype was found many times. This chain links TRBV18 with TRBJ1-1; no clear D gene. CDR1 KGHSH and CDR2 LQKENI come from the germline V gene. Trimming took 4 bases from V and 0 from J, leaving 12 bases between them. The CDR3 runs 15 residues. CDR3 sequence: CASSLTDTMNTEAFF. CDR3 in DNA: TGTGCCAGCTCACTGACTGATACCATGAACACTGAAGCTTTCTTT.

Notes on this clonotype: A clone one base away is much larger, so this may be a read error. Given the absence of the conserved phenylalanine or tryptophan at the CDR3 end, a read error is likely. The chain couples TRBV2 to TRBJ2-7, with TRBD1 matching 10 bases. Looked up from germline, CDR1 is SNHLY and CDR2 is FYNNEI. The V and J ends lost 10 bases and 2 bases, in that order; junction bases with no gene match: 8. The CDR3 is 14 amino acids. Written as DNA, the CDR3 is TGTGCCACTAACCGGGACAGGGGTACCTACGAGCAGTACTAC. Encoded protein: CATNRDRGTYEQYY.